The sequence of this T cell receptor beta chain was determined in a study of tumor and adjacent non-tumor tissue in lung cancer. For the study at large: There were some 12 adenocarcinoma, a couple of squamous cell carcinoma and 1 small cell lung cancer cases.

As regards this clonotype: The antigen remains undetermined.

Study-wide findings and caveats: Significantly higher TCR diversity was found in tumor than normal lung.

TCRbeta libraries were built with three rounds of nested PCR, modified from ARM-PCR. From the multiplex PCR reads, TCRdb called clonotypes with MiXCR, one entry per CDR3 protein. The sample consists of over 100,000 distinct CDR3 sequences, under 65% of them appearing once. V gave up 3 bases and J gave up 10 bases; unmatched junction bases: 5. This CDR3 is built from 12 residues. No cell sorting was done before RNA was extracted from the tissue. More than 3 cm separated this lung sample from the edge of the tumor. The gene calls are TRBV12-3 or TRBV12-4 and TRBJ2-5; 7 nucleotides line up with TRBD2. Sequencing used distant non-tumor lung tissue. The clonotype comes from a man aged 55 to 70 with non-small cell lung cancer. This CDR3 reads CASSFGRSDQYF. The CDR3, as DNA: TGTGCCAGCAGTTTCGGGAGGAGTGACCAGTACTTC.